This T cell receptor (beta chain) is drawn from a study of CD4+ T cells in melanoma. Findings of the study overall: In melanoma, neoantigen-specific CD4+ T cells reportedly differed in differentiation state. CD8+ T cell, macrophage and B cell function reportedly correlated with neoantigen-specific CD4+ T cells.

This clone has only a few counts. Its target is not known. Using immunoSEQ multiplex PCR, the repertoire was profiled, and TCRdb retains in-frame clones only, with some absent. The repertoire consists of 13,000 or so clones, with less than 85% occurring once and the leading ten covering roughly 10%. In germline, CDR1 is LNHDA, CDR2 SQIVND (reference sequence). V gave up 4 bases and J gave up 1 base; unmatched junction bases: 3. The CDR3 spans 14 residues. The sequencing input was cells from a culture (not recorded whether cultured in vitro). This TCR was recovered from a human donor with melanoma. The J gene is TRBJ2-5, the V gene TRBV19, with 7 bases identical to TRBD2. The CDR3 coding sequence is TGTGCCAGTAGTAACAGCGGGGCCCAAGAGACCCAGTACTTC. This translates into CASSNSGAQETQYF.